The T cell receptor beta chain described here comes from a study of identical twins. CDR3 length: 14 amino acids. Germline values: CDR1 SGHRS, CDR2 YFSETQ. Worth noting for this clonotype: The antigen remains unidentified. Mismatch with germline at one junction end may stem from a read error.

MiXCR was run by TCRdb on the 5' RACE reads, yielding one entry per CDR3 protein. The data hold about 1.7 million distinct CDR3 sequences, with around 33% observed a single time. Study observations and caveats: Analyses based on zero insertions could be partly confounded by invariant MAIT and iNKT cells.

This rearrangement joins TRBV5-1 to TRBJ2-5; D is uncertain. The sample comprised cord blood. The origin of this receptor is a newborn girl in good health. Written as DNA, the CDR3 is TGCGCCAGTAGCTCAATTGGGATCCAAGAGACCCAGTACTTC. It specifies CASSSIGIQETQYF.